This is a list of T cell receptor beta chains from one sample in a study of OX40 agonist ivuxolimab in advanced cancers. Assay: immunoSEQ multiplex PCR; the TCRdb copy retains only in-frame clones and omits some. This sample has about 21,000 clones, with roughly 80% found just once. Here the sequenced sample was CD4+ or CD8+ T cells sorted from blood, taken in a trial of the OX40 agonist ivuxolimab. The origin of the receptors is an adult with an advanced solid tumor such as melanoma, head and neck, liver or kidney cancer. The CDR3 runs from the conserved cysteine through the conserved F or W. Fields, in order: D gene, clone size, V gene, J gene, CDR3 protein, CDR3 DNA. The D gene is left open where the match is weak. For some rows the clone size is stated as once, few or many, or as a class when expanded; others skip it.

TRBD2	.	TRBV11-2	TRBJ2-3	CASSLGLAGGRADTQYF	TGTGCCAGCAGCTTAGGTCTAGCGGGAGGTCGAGCAGATACGCAGTATTTT
.	.	TRBV2	TRBJ2-1	CASRGSQNEQFF	TGTGCCAGCAGGGGTTCGCAGAATGAGCAGTTCTTC
TRBD2	medium-sized	TRBV6-6	TRBJ2-1	CASRIGRGNEQFF	TGTGCCAGCAGGATCGGGAGGGGCAATGAGCAGTTCTTC
TRBD2	.	TRBV4-1	TRBJ2-7	CASSHYSGSYEQYF	TGCGCCAGCAGCCATTATAGCGGGAGTTACGAGCAGTACTTC
TRBD1	.	TRBV6-5	TRBJ1-5	CASSYSKPTGSQPQHF	TGTGCCAGCAGTTACTCCAAACCGACAGGGTCTCAGCCCCAGCATTTT
TRBD2	.	TRBV19	TRBJ2-1	CASSISSGRVNEQFF	TGTGCCAGTAGTATTTCTAGCGGGAGAGTAAATGAGCAGTTCTTC
TRBD1	.	TRBV11-2	TRBJ2-3	CASSLGHRGTTDTQYF	TGTGCCAGCAGCTTAGGCCACAGGGGTACCACAGATACGCAGTATTTT
TRBD2	.	TRBV19	TRBJ2-7	CASSRTSGNEQYF	TGTGCCAGTAGTAGGACTAGCGGGAACGAGCAGTACTTC
.	.	TRBV28	TRBJ2-3	CASSLSGTSTDTQYF	TGTGCCAGCAGTCTTAGCGGAACTAGCACAGATACGCAGTATTTT
TRBD1	.	TRBV19	TRBJ1-1	CASSMEGATEAFF	TGTGCCAGTAGTATGGAGGGGGCCACTGAAGCTTTCTTT
TRBD1	.	TRBV18	TRBJ2-7	CASSPGTDYEQYF	TGTGCCAGCTCCCCCGGGACAGACTACGAGCAGTACTTC
TRBD1	once	TRBV5-5	TRBJ2-7	CASSLGTGGYEQYF	TGTGCCAGCAGCTTAGGGACAGGGGGCTACGAGCAGTACTTC
TRBD2	.	TRBV7-9	TRBJ2-3	CASSSTSGRTDTQYF	TGTGCCAGCAGCTCCACTAGCGGGAGGACAGATACGCAGTATTTT
.	.	TRBV19	TRBJ2-1	CASSIEYNEQFF	TGTGCCAGTAGTATAGAGTACAATGAGCAGTTCTTC
.	.	TRBV4-1	TRBJ2-1	CASSQDSTEQFF	TGCGCCAGCAGCCAAGATTCAACCGAGCAGTTCTTC
.	.	TRBV4-2	TRBJ2-1	CASSHAGIPDEQFF	TGTGCCAGCAGCCATGCGGGAATCCCCGATGAGCAGTTCTTC
.	.	TRBV6-4	TRBJ1-4	CASSDGTPATNEKLFF	TGTGCCAGCAGTGACGGGACACCTGCAACTAATGAAAAACTGTTTTTT
TRBD2	few	TRBV10-2	TRBJ2-7	CASSERLAGTYEQYF	TGCGCCAGCAGTGAGCGTCTAGCGGGGACCTACGAGCAGTACTTC
TRBD2	.	TRBV2	TRBJ2-2	CASSEYGSGRATGELFF	TGTGCCAGCAGTGAATACGGTAGCGGGAGGGCGACCGGGGAGCTGTTTTTT
.	.	TRBV7-8	TRBJ2-7	CASSLVGRSYEQYF	TGTGCCAGCAGCTTAGTAGGCCGATCCTACGAGCAGTACTTC
.	.	TRBV5-1	TRBJ2-1	CASSFRLAYNEQFF	TGCGCCAGCAGCTTTAGGCTAGCCTACAATGAGCAGTTCTTC
.	few	TRBV5-1	TRBJ2-7	CASSPGPGREAYEQYF	TGCGCCAGCAGCCCGGGACCCGGTCGGGAAGCCTACGAGCAGTACTTC
TRBD1	.	TRBV27	TRBJ2-2	CASSLLLTGGSGELFF	TGTGCCAGCAGTCTACTCCTAACAGGGGGCTCCGGGGAGCTGTTTTTT
.	.	TRBV2	TRBJ2-7	CASSDPRAFTYEQYF	TGTGCCAGCAGTGACCCCAGGGCCTTCACCTACGAGCAGTACTTC
TRBD1	.	TRBV11-3	TRBJ2-1	CASSPRQGAYNEQFF	TGTGCCAGCAGCCCCCGACAGGGGGCCTACAATGAGCAGTTCTTC
.	.	TRBV6-5	TRBJ2-1	CASSGDVYNEQFF	TGTGCCAGCAGTGGCGACGTCTACAATGAGCAGTTCTTC
.	once	TRBV4-1	TRBJ1-2	CASSPTRTLVNGYTF	TGCGCCAGCAGCCCGACACGGACATTAGTCAATGGCTACACCTTC
.	.	TRBV7-9	TRBJ1-2	CASSLTPTAFYGYTF	TGTGCCAGCAGCCTAACCCCGACAGCCTTCTATGGCTACACCTTC
TRBD2	.	TRBV7-9	TRBJ2-1	CASSQHSGGNEQFF	TGTGCCAGCAGCCAGCACTCGGGGGGCAATGAGCAGTTCTTC
.	.	TRBV5-1	TRBJ2-1	CASSTSGVGNEQFF	TGCGCCAGCAGCACCTCAGGGGTAGGCAATGAGCAGTTCTTC
.	.	TRBV4-1	TRBJ1-1	CASSRMTLAEAFF	TGCGCCAGCAGCCGAATGACCTTGGCTGAAGCTTTCTTT
.	.	TRBV21-1	TRBJ1-3	CASSKDIGVGDGNTIYF	.
.	.	TRBV27	TRBJ2-3	CATRERTPRRSDTQYF	TGTGCCACAAGAGAGCGGACACCTCGTCGATCAGATACGCAGTATTTT
.	.	TRBV21-1	TRBJ2-3	CASSAPGPRTDTQYF	TGTGCCAGCAGCGCCCCGGGACCTCGCACAGATACGCAGTATTTT
TRBD2	.	TRBV2	TRBJ2-3	CANREGRDTQYF	TGTGCCAACCGGGAGGGCCGCGATACGCAGTATTTT
TRBD1	.	TRBV25-1	TRBJ2-3	CASWGTGFTDTQYF	TGTGCCAGCTGGGGGACAGGGTTCACAGATACGCAGTATTTT
TRBD2	once	TRBV11-3	TRBJ2-7	CASSLVVGLAEPYEQYF	TGTGCCAGCAGCTTAGTCGTGGGACTAGCGGAACCCTACGAGCAGTACTTC
.	.	TRBV27	TRBJ2-7	CASSFGGNEQYF	TGTGCCAGCAGTTTTGGGGGAAATGAGCAGTACTTC
.	.	TRBV9	TRBJ2-1	CASSVVIAGEQFF	TGTGCCAGCAGCGTAGTAATAGCCGGTGAGCAGTTCTTC
.	once	TRBV28	TRBJ2-2	CASSSRPSAGNTGELFF	TGTGCCAGCAGTTCCCGCCCCAGCGCGGGGAACACCGGGGAGCTGTTTTTT
.	.	TRBV5-8	TRBJ2-7	CASTIGATYEQYF	TGTGCCAGCACCATCGGGGCGACCTACGAGCAGTACTTC
.	.	TRBV6-1	TRBJ1-2	CASSEGQGLNYGYTF	TGTGCCAGCAGTGAAGGGCAGGGCCTCAACTATGGCTACACCTTC